The rows below give T cell receptor beta chains drawn from one sample of a study of blood T cell repertoires in COVID-19. Clones were read by immunoSEQ multiplex PCR, and TCRdb kept only the in-frame ones, dropping some. Among roughly 180,000 clones listed, 85% were seen once. The sequencing input was peripheral blood. These receptors were obtained from a woman aged 60 to 75 with acute or convalescent COVID-19. Each CDR3 is given with its conserved first and last residue. D genes are given only for firm matches. Expanded clones get a size class; other rows say once, few or many, or leave the size out.

D gene: TRBD2
J gene: TRBJ2-1
V gene: TRBV30
clone size: once
CDR3 protein: CGTSGGRGQFF
CDR3 DNA: TGTGGTACTAGCGGGGGCCGTGGGCAGTTCTTC

D gene: NA
J gene: TRBJ1-1
V gene: TRBV5-4
clone size: NA
CDR3 protein: CASSFRGQGFEAFF
CDR3 DNA: TGTGCCAGCAGCTTCAGGGGTCAAGGCTTTGAAGCTTTCTTT

D gene: TRBD1
J gene: TRBJ1-1
V gene: TRBV11-3
clone size: NA
CDR3 protein: CASSWTGAEAFF
CDR3 DNA: TGTGCCAGCAGCTGGACAGGGGCTGAAGCTTTCTTT

D gene: NA
J gene: TRBJ2-7
V gene: TRBV7-9
clone size: NA
CDR3 protein: CASSLIRSYEQYF
CDR3 DNA: TGTGCCAGCAGCTTAATTCGGAGTTACGAGCAGTACTTC

D gene: NA
J gene: TRBJ1-1
V gene: TRBV19
clone size: NA
CDR3 protein: CATSGLLNTEAFF
CDR3 DNA: TGTGCCACCAGCGGACTACTGAACACTGAAGCTTTCTTT

D gene: NA
J gene: TRBJ2-7
V gene: TRBV12-3/TRBV12-4
clone size: NA
CDR3 protein: CASSLDGSYEQYF
CDR3 DNA: TGTGCCAGCAGTTTAGACGGGTCCTACGAGCAGTACTTC

D gene: TRBD1
J gene: TRBJ1-6
V gene: TRBV6-5
clone size: NA
CDR3 protein: CASSLWDRVEAPLHF
CDR3 DNA: TGTGCCAGCAGTCTTTGGGACAGGGTAGAAGCACCCCTCCACTTT

D gene: NA
J gene: TRBJ1-1
V gene: TRBV3-1/TRBV3-2
clone size: NA
CDR3 protein: CASSPRRGSSTEAFF
CDR3 DNA: TGTGCCAGCAGCCCTCGCCGAGGGAGTAGCACTGAAGCTTTCTTT

D gene: NA
J gene: TRBJ2-3
V gene: TRBV9
clone size: NA
CDR3 protein: CASSVRQDPTDTQYF
CDR3 DNA: TGTGCCAGCAGCGTACGACAGGACCCCACCGATACGCAGTATTTT

D gene: TRBD2
J gene: TRBJ2-3
V gene: TRBV10-2
clone size: NA
CDR3 protein: CASSLALTSGITDTQYF
CDR3 DNA: TGCGCCAGCAGTCTTGCCTTGACTAGCGGGATCACAGATACGCAGTATTTT

D gene: TRBD2
J gene: TRBJ2-3
V gene: TRBV9
clone size: NA
CDR3 protein: CASNVAGGTDTQYF
CDR3 DNA: TGTGCCAGCAACGTAGCGGGAGGCACAGATACGCAGTATTTT

D gene: TRBD1
J gene: TRBJ1-6
V gene: TRBV7-9
clone size: NA
CDR3 protein: CASSLATGSANNSPLHF
CDR3 DNA: TGTGCCAGCAGCTTAGCGACAGGGTCGGCTAATAATTCACCCCTCCACTTT

D gene: TRBD2
J gene: TRBJ2-1
V gene: TRBV15
clone size: NA
CDR3 protein: CATSRDVSLAGAYNEQFF
CDR3 DNA: TGTGCCACCAGCAGAGATGTCTCCCTAGCGGGGGCCTACAATGAGCAGTTCTTC

D gene: NA
J gene: TRBJ1-2
V gene: TRBV5-1
clone size: NA
CDR3 protein: CASSLASLYGYTF
CDR3 DNA: TGCGCCAGCAGCTTGGCCAGTCTGTATGGCTACACCTTC

D gene: NA
J gene: TRBJ2-2
V gene: TRBV19
clone size: NA
CDR3 protein: CASSIGADAWIGELFF
CDR3 DNA: TGTGCCAGTAGTATCGGAGCGGACGCCTGGATCGGGGAGCTGTTTTTT

D gene: TRBD2
J gene: TRBJ2-2
V gene: TRBV9
clone size: NA
CDR3 protein: CASSVLAGGPNTGELFF
CDR3 DNA: TGTGCCAGCAGCGTACTAGCGGGAGGGCCAAACACCGGGGAGCTGTTTTTT

D gene: TRBD1
J gene: TRBJ1-2
V gene: TRBV19
clone size: NA
CDR3 protein: CASFTHRGDYGYTF
CDR3 DNA: TGTGCCAGTTTTACCCACAGGGGGGACTATGGCTACACCTTC

D gene: TRBD1
J gene: TRBJ1-3
V gene: TRBV11-2
clone size: few
CDR3 protein: CASSLADRGNTIYF
CDR3 DNA: TGTGCCAGCAGCTTAGCGGACAGGGGAAACACCATATATTTT

D gene: TRBD2
J gene: TRBJ2-2
V gene: TRBV5-5
clone size: NA
CDR3 protein: CASSDGLAGNTGELFF
CDR3 DNA: TGTGCCAGCAGCGATGGACTAGCGGGGAACACCGGGGAGCTGTTTTTT

D gene: NA
J gene: TRBJ1-5
V gene: TRBV23-1
clone size: NA
CDR3 protein: CAGRQVRNQPQHF
CDR3 DNA: TGCGCCGGACGACAGGTTCGAAATCAGCCCCAGCATTTT

D gene: TRBD1
J gene: TRBJ1-5
V gene: TRBV19
clone size: NA
CDR3 protein: CASKVSGGYENQPQHF
CDR3 DNA: TGTGCCAGTAAAGTGTCAGGGGGCTACGAGAATCAGCCCCAGCATTTT

D gene: TRBD1
J gene: TRBJ1-1
V gene: TRBV11-3
clone size: NA
CDR3 protein: CASSLGGQGEAFF
CDR3 DNA: TGTGCCAGCAGCTTAGGAGGACAGGGTGAAGCTTTCTTT

D gene: NA
J gene: TRBJ2-1
V gene: TRBV5-5
clone size: NA
CDR3 protein: CASTPRGNNEQFF
CDR3 DNA: TGTGCCAGCACCCCCAGAGGGAACAATGAGCAGTTCTTC

D gene: TRBD2
J gene: TRBJ2-1
V gene: TRBV11-3
clone size: NA
CDR3 protein: CASSLSGGYNEQFF
CDR3 DNA: TGTGCCAGCAGCTTGTCGGGAGGGTACAATGAGCAGTTCTTC

D gene: TRBD1
J gene: TRBJ2-1
V gene: TRBV18
clone size: NA
CDR3 protein: CASSPGTGGFNEQFF
CDR3 DNA: TGTGCCAGCTCACCGGGGACAGGGGGTTTCAATGAGCAGTTCTTC

D gene: TRBD1
J gene: TRBJ1-5
V gene: TRBV6-1
clone size: NA
CDR3 protein: CASSQAGTGEGPQHF
CDR3 DNA: TGTGCCAGCAGTCAAGCCGGGACAGGGGAAGGGCCCCAGCATTTT

D gene: NA
J gene: TRBJ2-3
V gene: TRBV5-1
clone size: NA
CDR3 protein: CASSLEAPTDTQYF
CDR3 DNA: TGCGCCAGCAGCTTGGAAGCACCTACTGATACGCAGTATTTT

D gene: TRBD1
J gene: TRBJ1-1
V gene: TRBV3-1/TRBV3-2
clone size: once
CDR3 protein: CASSRPGQGNTEAFF
CDR3 DNA: TGTGCCAGCAGCCGACCGGGACAGGGGAACACTGAAGCTTTCTTT

D gene: TRBD2
J gene: TRBJ2-3
V gene: TRBV18
clone size: NA
CDR3 protein: CASSPLPSGITTDTQYF
CDR3 DNA: TGTGCCAGCTCACCACTGCCTAGCGGGATCACCACAGATACGCAGTATTTT

D gene: TRBD1
J gene: TRBJ2-2
V gene: TRBV18
clone size: NA
CDR3 protein: CASSRRQGSTGELFF
CDR3 DNA: TGTGCCAGCTCTCGGAGACAGGGATCCACCGGGGAGCTGTTTTTT

D gene: TRBD1
J gene: TRBJ1-3
V gene: TRBV7-9
clone size: NA
CDR3 protein: CASSFGQAGNTIYF
CDR3 DNA: TGTGCCAGCAGCTTCGGACAGGCTGGAAACACCATATATTTT

D gene: NA
J gene: TRBJ1-1
V gene: TRBV9
clone size: NA
CDR3 protein: CASSKRANTEAFF
CDR3 DNA: TGTGCCAGCAGCAAGAGGGCGAACACTGAAGCTTTCTTT

D gene: TRBD1
J gene: TRBJ2-5
V gene: TRBV27
clone size: NA
CDR3 protein: CASSLLRQGRQETQYF
CDR3 DNA: TGTGCCAGCAGTCTTCTTAGACAGGGTCGCCAAGAGACCCAGTACTTC

D gene: NA
J gene: TRBJ2-5
V gene: TRBV19
clone size: NA
CDR3 protein: CASSTGNQETQYF
CDR3 DNA: TGTGCCAGTAGTACCGGGAACCAAGAGACCCAGTACTTC

D gene: NA
J gene: TRBJ2-7
V gene: TRBV12-3/TRBV12-4
clone size: few
CDR3 protein: CASSPNSGYEQYF
CDR3 DNA: TGTGCCAGCAGTCCGAATAGCGGCTACGAGCAGTACTTC

D gene: TRBD1
J gene: TRBJ1-5
V gene: TRBV10-3
clone size: NA
CDR3 protein: CAISEGQGGARNQPQHF
CDR3 DNA: TGTGCCATCAGTGAAGGACAGGGGGGCGCGAGAAACCAGCCCCAGCATTTT

D gene: NA
J gene: TRBJ1-6
V gene: TRBV3-1/TRBV3-2
clone size: once
CDR3 protein: CYRAGSPLHF
CDR3 DNA: TGTTACAGGGCTGGGTCACCCCTCCACTTT

D gene: NA
J gene: TRBJ1-2
V gene: TRBV15
clone size: NA
CDR3 protein: CATSRDLVYGYTF
CDR3 DNA: TGTGCCACCAGCAGAGATCTAGTATATGGCTACACCTTC

D gene: NA
J gene: TRBJ2-2
V gene: TRBV28
clone size: few
CDR3 protein: CASSRHGIGELFF
CDR3 DNA: TGTGCCAGCAGTCGTCATGGCATCGGGGAGCTGTTTTTT

D gene: NA
J gene: TRBJ2-7
V gene: TRBV6-1
clone size: NA
CDR3 protein: CASSEAGGAGNYEQYF
CDR3 DNA: TGTGCCAGCAGTGAAGCTGGGGGGGCGGGTAACTACGAGCAGTACTTC

D gene: NA
J gene: TRBJ2-1
V gene: TRBV3-1/TRBV3-2
clone size: NA
CDR3 protein: CASSQDALATYNEQFF
CDR3 DNA: TGTGCCAGCAGCCAAGATGCATTAGCTACCTACAATGAGCAGTTCTTC

D gene: NA
J gene: TRBJ1-1
V gene: TRBV3-1/TRBV3-2
clone size: few
CDR3 protein: CASSQRQNTEAFF
CDR3 DNA: TGTGCCAGCAGCCAGAGACAGAACACTGAAGCTTTCTTT

D gene: NA
J gene: TRBJ1-1
V gene: TRBV6-5
clone size: NA
CDR3 protein: CASRRRNTEAFF
CDR3 DNA: TGTGCCAGCAGACGCAGGAACACTGAAGCTTTCTTT

D gene: TRBD1
J gene: TRBJ1-2
V gene: TRBV29-1
clone size: few
CDR3 protein: CSVVNRGGYGYTF
CDR3 DNA: TGCAGCGTTGTGAACAGGGGGGGCTATGGCTACACCTTC

D gene: NA
J gene: TRBJ1-2
V gene: TRBV19
clone size: NA
CDR3 protein: CASSIASGGYGYTF
CDR3 DNA: TGTGCCAGTAGTATTGCTTCGGGGGGCTATGGCTACACCTTC

D gene: TRBD1
J gene: TRBJ1-4
V gene: TRBV30
clone size: NA
CDR3 protein: CAWSRDSLLYGKLFF
CDR3 DNA: TGTGCCTGGAGTCGGGACAGTCTTCTTTATGGAAAACTGTTTTTT

D gene: NA
J gene: TRBJ1-2
V gene: TRBV9
clone size: NA
CDR3 protein: CASSRGSVKEGGYTF
CDR3 DNA: TGTGCCAGCAGCAGAGGGTCCGTTAAAGAGGGCGGCTACACCTTC